The TCR beta chain described here comes from a study of lymphopenia after photon versus proton radiotherapy. This CDR3 has 15 residues. Germline CDR1 and CDR2: MDHEN and SYDVKM. J lost 1 base, V lost 5 bases, and 7 bases had no gene match. Generated by immunoSEQ multiplex PCR, the TCRdb table keeps only in-frame clones and is missing some. The table records about 61,000 clones, about 86% of them present only once. Regarding the study as a whole: Relative stability marked proton patients; photon patients lost diversity and naive cells.

Comments on this clone: Its antigen is currently unknown.

The sequence was obtained from a man aged 40-49 years with gastric cancer. Sequencing used peripheral blood, obtained from a patient treated with photon-based radiotherapy. The chain couples TRBV28 to TRBJ2-5, with 7 bases matching TRBD2. CDR3 bases: TGTGCCAGCAGTATGACTAGCATGGGCCAAGAGACCCAGTACTTC. As protein: CASSMTSMGQETQYF. Using reference TRBV28 and TRBJ2-5 for the parts outside the CDR3, the full variable domain is DVKVTQSSRYLVKRTGEKVFLECVQDMDHENMFWYRQDPGLGLRLIYFSYDVKMKEKGDIPEGYSVSREKKERFSLILESASTNQTSMYLCASSMTSMGQETQYFGPGTRLLVL.